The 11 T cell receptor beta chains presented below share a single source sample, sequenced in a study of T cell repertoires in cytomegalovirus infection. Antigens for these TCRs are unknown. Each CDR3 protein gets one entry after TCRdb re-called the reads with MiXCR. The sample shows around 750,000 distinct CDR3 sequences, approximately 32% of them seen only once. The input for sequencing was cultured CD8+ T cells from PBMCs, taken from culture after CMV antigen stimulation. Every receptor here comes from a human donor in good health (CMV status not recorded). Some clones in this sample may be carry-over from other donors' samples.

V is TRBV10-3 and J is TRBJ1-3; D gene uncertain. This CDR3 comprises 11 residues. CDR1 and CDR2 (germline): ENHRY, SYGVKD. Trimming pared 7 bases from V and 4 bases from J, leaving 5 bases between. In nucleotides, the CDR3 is TGTGCCATCATTGGGGGAAACACCATATATTTT. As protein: CAIIGGNTIYF.

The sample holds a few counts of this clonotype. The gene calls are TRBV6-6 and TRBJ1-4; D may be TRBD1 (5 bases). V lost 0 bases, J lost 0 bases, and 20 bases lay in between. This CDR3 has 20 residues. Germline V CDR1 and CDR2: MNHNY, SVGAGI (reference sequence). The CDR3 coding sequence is TGTGCCAGCAGTTACTCAATTCCCATGGGGGTGGGAGCAACTAATGAAAAACTGTTTTTT. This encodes CASSYSIPMGVGATNEKLFF.

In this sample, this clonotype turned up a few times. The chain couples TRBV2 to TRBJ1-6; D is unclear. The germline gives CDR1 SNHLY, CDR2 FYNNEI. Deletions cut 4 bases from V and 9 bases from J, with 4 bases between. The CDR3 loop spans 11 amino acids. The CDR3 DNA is TGTGCCAGCAGTGGGGGTTCACCCCTCCACTTT. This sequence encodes CASSGGSPLHF.

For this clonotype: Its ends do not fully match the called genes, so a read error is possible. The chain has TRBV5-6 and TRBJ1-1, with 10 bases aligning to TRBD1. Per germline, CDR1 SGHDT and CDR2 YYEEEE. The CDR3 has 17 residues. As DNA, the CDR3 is TGTGCCAACAGCCCCGACAGGGGGCTTACTGGGAACACTGAAGCTTTCTTT. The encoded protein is CANSPDRGLTGNTEAFF.

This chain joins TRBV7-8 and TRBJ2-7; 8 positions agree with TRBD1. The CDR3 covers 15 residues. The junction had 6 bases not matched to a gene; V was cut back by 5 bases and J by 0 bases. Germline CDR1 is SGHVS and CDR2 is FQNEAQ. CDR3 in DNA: TGTGCCAGCAGCCCGGGACAGGACTTCTCCTACGAGCAGTACTTC. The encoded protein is CASSPGQDFSYEQYF.

As DNA, the CDR3 is TGTGCCAGCAGGAAGATCGGGACTAGCGGGGAGGAGACCCAGTACTTC. Its protein product is CASRKIGTSGEETQYF. The chain combines TRBV7-8 with TRBJ2-5; 13 bases line up with TRBD2. The length of the CDR3 is 16 residues. The J segment lost 5 bases and the V segment lost 6 bases, leaving 9 bases of the junction unmatched. Germline CDR1 reads SGHVS; CDR2 reads FQNEAQ.

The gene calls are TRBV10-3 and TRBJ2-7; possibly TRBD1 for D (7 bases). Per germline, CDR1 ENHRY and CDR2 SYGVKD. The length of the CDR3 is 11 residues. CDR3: CVISQGGEQYV. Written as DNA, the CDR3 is TGTGTCATCAGTCAGGGGGGTGAGCAGTACGTC.

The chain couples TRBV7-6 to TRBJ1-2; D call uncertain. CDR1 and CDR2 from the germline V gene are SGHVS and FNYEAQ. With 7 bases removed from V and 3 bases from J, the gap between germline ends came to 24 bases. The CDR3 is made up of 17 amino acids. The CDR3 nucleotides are TGTGCCAGCAACCAGATGGGTTTCCACCCGATGCACTATGGCTACACCTTC. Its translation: CASNQMGFHPMHYGYTF.

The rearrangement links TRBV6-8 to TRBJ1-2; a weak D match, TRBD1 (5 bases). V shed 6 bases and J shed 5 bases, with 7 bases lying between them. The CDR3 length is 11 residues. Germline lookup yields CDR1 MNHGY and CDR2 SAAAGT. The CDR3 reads CASRRGYGYTF. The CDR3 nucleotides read TGTGCCAGCAGACGGGGGTATGGCTACACCTTC.

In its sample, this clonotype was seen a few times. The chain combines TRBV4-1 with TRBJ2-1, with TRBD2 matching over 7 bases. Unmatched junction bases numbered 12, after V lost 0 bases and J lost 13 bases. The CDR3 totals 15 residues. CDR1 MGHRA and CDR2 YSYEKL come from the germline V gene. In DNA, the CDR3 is TGCGCCAGCAGCCAAGAAGGGAGGGCTAGCGACAATCAGTTCTTC. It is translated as CASSQEGRASDNQFF.

The CDR3 sequence is CASRPAFGGTEAFF. The CDR3 DNA is TGTGCCAGCAGACCAGCCTTTGGGGGCACTGAAGCTTTCTTT. The chain has TRBV7-6 and TRBJ1-1; D perhaps matches TRBD1 (5 bases). Germline V lookup: CDR1 SGHVS, CDR2 FNYEAQ. V gave up 6 bases and J gave up 4 bases, with 15 bases separating them. The CDR3 runs 14 residues.